Listed below are T cell receptor beta chains from one sample, sequenced in a study of blood T cell repertoires in COVID-19. Clones were sequenced by immunoSEQ multiplex PCR, and TCRdb holds only the in-frame ones, with some missing. The table lists 69,000 or so clones, 90% of them singletons, with 5.3% in the top ten. What was sequenced was peripheral blood. The origin of the receptors is a man between 45 and 60 years old with acute or convalescent COVID-19. CDR3s include the opening cysteine and the closing phenylalanine or tryptophan. Each record gives: V gene, J gene, clone size, D gene, CDR3 protein, CDR3 DNA. A D gene is named only where the DNA matches it firmly. Clone size is stated in some rows and not others, as once, few, many or a class when expanded.

TRBV9	TRBJ2-2	few	TRBD2	CASSGSSGGPHTGELFF	TGTGCCAGCAGCGGAAGTAGCGGGGGGCCCCACACCGGGGAGCTGTTTTTT
TRBV5-1	TRBJ2-7	.	.	CASSLDTSYEQYF	TGCGCCAGCAGCTTGGACACGTCCTACGAGCAGTACTTC
TRBV11-2	TRBJ2-7	.	.	CASSLGAPTGEQYF	TGTGCCAGCAGCTTAGGGGCACCGACGGGAGAGCAGTACTTC
TRBV5-1	TRBJ2-2	.	.	CASSLGASSVGELFF	TGCGCCAGCAGCTTGGGGGCCTCTAGCGTCGGGGAGCTGTTTTTT
TRBV30	TRBJ2-2	.	.	CAWSVPGSTGELFF	TGTGCCTGGAGTGTACCAGGGTCCACCGGGGAGCTGTTTTTT
TRBV2	TRBJ2-2	.	.	CASSVTANTGELFF	TGTGCCAGCAGTGTCACAGCAAACACCGGGGAGCTGTTTTTT
TRBV6-4	TRBJ1-1	.	.	CASSDSLGTEAFF	TGTGCCAGCAGTGACTCGCTAGGAACTGAAGCTTTCTTT
TRBV19	TRBJ2-1	.	TRBD2	CASRSSGIASEQFF	TGTGCCAGTAGGTCGAGCGGGATTGCCTCTGAGCAGTTCTTC
TRBV5-1	TRBJ2-7	once	.	CASSFGGNTPYEQYF	TGCGCCAGCAGCTTTGGGGGGAATACACCCTACGAGCAGTACTTC
TRBV7-9	TRBJ2-5	.	.	CASSPDRQETQYF	TGTGCCAGCAGCCCCGACAGGCAAGAGACCCAGTACTTC
TRBV5-1	TRBJ1-5	.	.	CASSLEGLNQPQHF	TGCGCCAGCAGCTTGGAGGGGCTCAATCAGCCCCAGCATTTT
TRBV6-6	TRBJ1-5	.	TRBD1	CASSPGQGARGNQPQHF	TGTGCCAGCAGTCCGGGACAGGGGGCGAGAGGCAATCAGCCCCAGCATTTT
TRBV14	TRBJ1-1	.	.	CASRTGGSNTEAFF	TGTGCCAGCAGAACGGGAGGGTCCAACACTGAAGCTTTCTTT
TRBV3-1/TRBV3-2	TRBJ2-3	once	.	CASSQDCGGDTQYF	TGTGCCAGCAGCCAAGACTGTGGGGGGGATACGCAGTATTTT
TRBV24-1	TRBJ2-2	.	.	CATSDLAAIEPGELFF	TGTGCCACCAGTGATTTGGCCGCGATCGAACCCGGGGAGCTGTTTTTT
TRBV7-6	TRBJ2-7	.	.	CASSLGDTEQYF	TGTGCCAGCAGCTTAGGGGACACCGAGCAGTACTTC
TRBV10-1	TRBJ2-2	many	.	CASCDGSGELFF	TGCGCCAGTTGTGACGGGTCCGGGGAGCTGTTTTTT
TRBV6-5	TRBJ2-7	.	.	CASSYTSTYEQYF	TGTGCCAGCAGTTATACTAGCACCTACGAGCAGTACTTC
TRBV3-1/TRBV3-2	TRBJ1-3	.	.	CASSQGGVEGNTIYF	TGTGCCAGCAGCCAAGGCGGGGTAGAGGGAAACACCATATATTTT
TRBV5-1	TRBJ2-2	.	TRBD2	CASSSGSLGELFF	TGCGCCAGCAGTAGCGGGAGTCTCGGGGAGCTGTTTTTT
TRBV5-1	TRBJ2-3	.	TRBD2	CASSLTSGSDTDTQYF	TGCGCCAGCAGCCTCACTAGCGGGAGCGACACAGATACGCAGTATTTT
TRBV6-5	TRBJ2-7	.	.	CASSTTRLYEQYF	TGTGCCAGCAGCACAACCAGGCTCTACGAGCAGTACTTC
TRBV6-5	TRBJ2-1	.	TRBD2	CASRGTIYEQFF	TGTGCCAGCAGGGGGACTATATATGAGCAGTTCTTC
TRBV5-1	TRBJ2-5	once	.	CASSVRPQETQYF	TGCGCCAGCAGCGTCCGTCCGCAAGAGACCCAGTACTTC
TRBV5-4	TRBJ2-5	.	TRBD1	CASSLIPQGGTQYF	TGTGCCAGCAGCTTGATCCCACAGGGGGGGACCCAGTACTTC
TRBV6-5	TRBJ1-6	.	.	CASRRSSYNSPLHF	TGTGCCAGCAGACGTAGCTCCTATAATTCACCCCTCCACTTT
TRBV3-1/TRBV3-2	TRBJ2-1	.	TRBD2	CASSQGSLAGVTEQFF	TGTGCCAGCAGCCAAGGGTCCCTAGCGGGAGTTACTGAGCAGTTCTTC
TRBV5-1	TRBJ2-2	.	.	CASSLDSGELFF	TGCGCCAGCAGCCTCGATAGCGGGGAGCTGTTTTTT
TRBV5-5	TRBJ1-4	.	.	CASGNEKLFF	TGTGCCAGCGGCAATGAAAAACTGTTTTTT
TRBV30	TRBJ2-5	.	TRBD2	CAWSPGLASETQYF	TGTGCCTGGTCCCCGGGACTAGCGTCTGAGACCCAGTACTTC
TRBV6-5	TRBJ1-5	.	TRBD1	CASSNRGQGGQPQHF	TGTGCCAGCAGTAACCGGGGACAGGGTGGTCAGCCCCAGCATTTT
TRBV19	TRBJ2-1	.	.	CASSIESGPGNEQFF	TGTGCCAGTAGTATAGAAAGCGGACCTGGCAATGAGCAGTTCTTC
TRBV7-8	TRBJ1-5	.	TRBD1	CASSPIWTGGGPNQPQHF	TGTGCCAGCAGCCCGATATGGACAGGGGGGGGCCCCAATCAGCCCCAGCATTTT
TRBV27	TRBJ1-3	.	TRBD1	CASRPTGVTGNTIYF	TGTGCCAGCAGACCCACAGGGGTCACTGGAAACACCATATATTTT
TRBV27	TRBJ2-5	.	.	CASSRASRETQYF	TGTGCCAGCTCCCGGGCTAGCCGAGAGACCCAGTACTTC
TRBV7-9	TRBJ1-4	.	.	CASSLSGGENEKLFF	TGTGCCAGCAGCTTAAGCGGGGGGGAAAATGAAAAACTGTTTTTT
TRBV7-9	TRBJ2-5	.	TRBD2	CASSSGGRLRETQYF	TGTGCCAGCAGCTCCGGCGGGAGATTAAGAGAGACCCAGTACTTC
TRBV5-1	TRBJ2-2	.	TRBD1	CASSTMLQGAQAGELFF	TGCGCCAGCAGCACCATGCTCCAGGGGGCGCAAGCCGGGGAGCTGTTTTTT